This T cell receptor (beta chain) derives from a study of cytomegalovirus exposure and HLA in healthy donors. Study-wide results and limits: Per published accounts, TCR beta sequences correctly predicted the HLA-A and HLA-B alleles of most subjects. Associated with cytomegalovirus, according to the listing, were 150 to 200 TCR beta chains.

The PCR contained 60 Vbeta and 13 Jbeta primers. Data came from immunoSEQ multiplex PCR; TCRdb stores just in-frame clones and leaves some out. Among approximately 70,000 clones listed, approximately 63% were seen once. This clone was found once. Its antigen is not known. This sequence originates from a woman between 50 and 59 years old in good health and CMV-seropositive. Source material: PBMCs.

The CDR3 is CASSPRAGMYTDTQYF. The CDR3 DNA sequence: TGTGCCAGCTCACCACGAGCGGGGATGTACACAGATACGCAGTATTTT. V gene TRBV18 combines with J gene TRBJ2-3, with 7 bases fitting TRBD2. This CDR3 spans 16 amino acids. Germline V gene lookup returns CDR1 KGHSH and CDR2 LQKENI. V lost 1 base to trimming and J lost 2 bases; unmatched junction nucleotides: 6. Together with reference TRBV18 and TRBJ2-3, the CDR3 gives the full variable domain: NAGVMQNPRHLVRRRGQEARLRCSPMKGHSHVYWYRQLPEEGLKFMVYLQKENIIDESGMPKERFSAEFPKEGPSILRIQQVVRGDSAAYFCASSPRAGMYTDTQYFGPGTRLTVL.